The rows below give T cell receptor beta chains drawn from one sample of a study of post-analysis software for immune sequencing data. From the PCR reads, TCRdb called clonotypes with MiXCR, one entry per CDR3 protein. The data show 550,000 to 700,000 distinct CDR3 sequences, 44% seen once. The sequencing input was blood. The receptors stem from a girl between 5 and 17 years old with multiple sclerosis. Both conserved end residues are part of each CDR3. A D gene is named only where the DNA matches it firmly.

TRBJ2-1	TRBV5-1	TRBD2	CASSSRGSGGLDNEQFF
TRBJ1-1	TRBV12-3/TRBV12-4	TRBD1	CASSLAGQGAGEKAFF
TRBJ2-7	TRBV6-5	-	CASRETSFAYEQYF
TRBJ1-2	TRBV19	TRBD1	CASSTGTGPYGYTF
TRBJ2-2	TRBV7-9	-	CASSQQVPNTGELFF
TRBJ2-3	TRBV12-3/TRBV12-4	-	CASSPPRDWDNTQYF
TRBJ2-4	TRBV14	-	CASSQGNSPGEEQYF
TRBJ2-7	TRBV12-3/TRBV12-4	-	CASSSTVSYEQYF
TRBJ2-5	TRBV21-1	-	CASSPYPSGTSGGPGWETQYF
-	TRBV7-9	-	CASSRRDNKVAEQYF
TRBJ2-1	TRBV13	-	CASSLTPPGPHNEQFF
TRBJ1-2	TRBV13	-	CASSRLQGIHGYTF
TRBJ1-5	TRBV9	TRBD1	CASSTGDRNQPQHF